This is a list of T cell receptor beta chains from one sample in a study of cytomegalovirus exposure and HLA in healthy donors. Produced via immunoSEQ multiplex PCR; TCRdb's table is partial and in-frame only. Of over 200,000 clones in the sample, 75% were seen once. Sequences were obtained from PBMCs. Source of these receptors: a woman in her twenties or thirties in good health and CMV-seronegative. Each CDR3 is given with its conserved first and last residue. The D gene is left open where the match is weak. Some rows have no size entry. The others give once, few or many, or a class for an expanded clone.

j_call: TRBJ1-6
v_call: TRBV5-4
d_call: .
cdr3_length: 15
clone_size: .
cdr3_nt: TGTGCCAGCAGCTTGAGACAGCCAGGCAATTCACCCCTCCACTTT
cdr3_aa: CASSLRQPGNSPLHF

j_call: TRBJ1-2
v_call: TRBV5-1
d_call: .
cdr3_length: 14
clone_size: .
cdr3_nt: TGCGCCAGCAGCTTTGAGAACCCAGGGCTCGGCTACACCTTC
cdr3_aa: CASSFENPGLGYTF

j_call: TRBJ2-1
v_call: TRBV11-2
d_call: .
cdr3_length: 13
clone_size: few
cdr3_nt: TGTGCCAGCAGCTTAGGTCCTAGCCGGGAGCAGTTCTTC
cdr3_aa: CASSLGPSREQFF

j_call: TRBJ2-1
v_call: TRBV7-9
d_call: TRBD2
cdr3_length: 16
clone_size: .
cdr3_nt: TGTGCCAGCAGCTCTCGGACTAGCTCTATTTCCAATGAGCAGTTCTTC
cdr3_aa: CASSSRTSSISNEQFF

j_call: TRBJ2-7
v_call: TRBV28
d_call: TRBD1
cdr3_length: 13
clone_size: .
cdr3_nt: TGTGCCACATTCGGGACAGAACTCTACGAGCAGTACTTC
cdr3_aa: CATFGTELYEQYF

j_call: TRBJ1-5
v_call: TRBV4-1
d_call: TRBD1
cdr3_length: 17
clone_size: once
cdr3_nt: TGCGCCAGCAGCCAAGATAGCGGGACAGGGGAAAATCAGCCCCAGCATTTT
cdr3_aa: CASSQDSGTGENQPQHF

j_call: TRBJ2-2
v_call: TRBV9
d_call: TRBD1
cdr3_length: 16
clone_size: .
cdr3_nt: TGTGCCAGCAGCGCTCGGACAGGGGGCAACACCGGGGAGCTGTTTTTT
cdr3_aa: CASSARTGGNTGELFF

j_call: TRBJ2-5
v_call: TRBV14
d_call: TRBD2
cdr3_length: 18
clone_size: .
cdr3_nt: TGTGCCAGCAGCCATTCAATAGCGGGGGGACGCAACCAAGAGGCCCAGTACTTC
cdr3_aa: CASSHSIAGGRNQEAQYF

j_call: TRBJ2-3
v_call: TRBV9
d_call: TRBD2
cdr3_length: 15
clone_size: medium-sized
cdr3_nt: TGTGCCAGCACCTTCTCTAGCGGCAACACAGATACGCAGTATTTT
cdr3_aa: CASTFSSGNTDTQYF

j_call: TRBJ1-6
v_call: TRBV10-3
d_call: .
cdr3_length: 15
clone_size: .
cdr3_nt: TGTGCCATCAGTGAGTATGGCAGGGGTGATTCACCCCTCCACTTT
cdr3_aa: CAISEYGRGDSPLHF

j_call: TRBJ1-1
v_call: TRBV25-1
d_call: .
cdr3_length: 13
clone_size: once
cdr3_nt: TGTGCCAGCAGATCGGGGGATTACACTGAAGCTTTCTTT
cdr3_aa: CASRSGDYTEAFF

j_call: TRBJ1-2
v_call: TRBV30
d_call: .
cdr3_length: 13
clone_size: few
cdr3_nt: TGTGCCCGATCCCCCCATCGGGGCTATGGCTACACCTTC
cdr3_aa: CARSPHRGYGYTF

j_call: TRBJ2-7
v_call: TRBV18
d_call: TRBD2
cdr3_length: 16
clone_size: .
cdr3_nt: TGTGCCAGCTCACCACCTAAGCGGGGGAGCTCCTACGAGCAGTACTTC
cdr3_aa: CASSPPKRGSSYEQYF

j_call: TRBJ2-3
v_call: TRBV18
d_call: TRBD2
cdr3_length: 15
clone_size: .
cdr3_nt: TGTGCCAGCTCACCACCGCTAGCGGGTGGGGATACGCAGTATTTT
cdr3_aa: CASSPPLAGGDTQYF

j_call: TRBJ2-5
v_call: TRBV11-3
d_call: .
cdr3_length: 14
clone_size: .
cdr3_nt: TGTGCCAGCACCAAGGAGGGCTCCGGAGAGACCCAGTACTTC
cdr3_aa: CASTKEGSGETQYF

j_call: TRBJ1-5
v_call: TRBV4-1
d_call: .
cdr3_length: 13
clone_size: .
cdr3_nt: TGCGCCAGCAGCCAAGATAGGAGGCAGCCCCAGCATTTT
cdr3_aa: CASSQDRRQPQHF

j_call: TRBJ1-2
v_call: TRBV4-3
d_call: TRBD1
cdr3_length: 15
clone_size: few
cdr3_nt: TGCGCCAGCAGCCAAGGTGACAGGGGTTTATATGGCTACACCTTC
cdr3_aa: CASSQGDRGLYGYTF

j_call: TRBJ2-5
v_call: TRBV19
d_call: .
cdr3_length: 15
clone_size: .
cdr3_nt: TGTGCCAGTAGTGTTGGGGCGGATATGTACGAGACCCAGTACTTC
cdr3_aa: CASSVGADMYETQYF

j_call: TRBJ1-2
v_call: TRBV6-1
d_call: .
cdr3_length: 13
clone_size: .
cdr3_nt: TGTGCCAGCAGTGAAACAGCCTTCTATGGCTACACCTTC
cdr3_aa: CASSETAFYGYTF

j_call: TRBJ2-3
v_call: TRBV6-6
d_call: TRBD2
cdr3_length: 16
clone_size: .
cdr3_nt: TGTGCCAGCGCCGACGTTAGCGGGACGAGCACAGATACGCAGTATTTT
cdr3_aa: CASADVSGTSTDTQYF

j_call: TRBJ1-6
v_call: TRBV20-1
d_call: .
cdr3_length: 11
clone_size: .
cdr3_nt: TGCAGTGCCGGCGGGAATTCACCCCTCCACTTT
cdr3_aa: CSAGGNSPLHF

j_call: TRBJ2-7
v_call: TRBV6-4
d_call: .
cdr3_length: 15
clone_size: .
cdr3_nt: TGTGCCAGCAGTGCCCTCTTCCGGGACTTCTACGAGCAGTACTTC
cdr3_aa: CASSALFRDFYEQYF

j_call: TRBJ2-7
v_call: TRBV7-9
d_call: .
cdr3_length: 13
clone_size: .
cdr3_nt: TGTGCCAGCAGCGCGGGACAGAGCTACGAGCAGTACTTC
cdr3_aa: CASSAGQSYEQYF

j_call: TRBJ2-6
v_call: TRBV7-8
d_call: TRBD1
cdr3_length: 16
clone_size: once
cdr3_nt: TGTGCCAGCAGCCCTACAGGGGGCACTGGGGCCAACGTCCTGACTTTC
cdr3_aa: CASSPTGGTGANVLTF

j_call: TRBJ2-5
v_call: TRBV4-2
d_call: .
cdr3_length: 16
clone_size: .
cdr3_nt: TGTGCCAGCAGCCGAGAGGCCGGACACCTCGGGGAGACCCAGTACTTC
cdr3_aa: CASSREAGHLGETQYF

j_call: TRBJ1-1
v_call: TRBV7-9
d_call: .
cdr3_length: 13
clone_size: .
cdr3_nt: TGTTCCAGCAGCCGAGGAGTAAACACTGAAGCTTTCTTT
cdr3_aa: CSSSRGVNTEAFF

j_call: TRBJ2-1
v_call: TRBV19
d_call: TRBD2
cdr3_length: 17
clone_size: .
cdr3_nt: TGTGCCAGTAGACCCTGGGGGGAACGGGGGGGCGGGAATGAGCAGTTCTTC
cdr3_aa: CASRPWGERGGGNEQFF

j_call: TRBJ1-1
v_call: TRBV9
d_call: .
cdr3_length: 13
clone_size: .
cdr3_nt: TGTGCCAGCGGGCCGGGAGGTGGCACTGAAGCTTTCTTT
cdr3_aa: CASGPGGGTEAFF

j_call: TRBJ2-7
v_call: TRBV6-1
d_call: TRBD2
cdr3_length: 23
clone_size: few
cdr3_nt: TGTGCCAGCAGTGAACCGTATCCGGGGTTGGTGGGAGGGACCGAAAGTCTCTCCTACGAGCAGTACTTC
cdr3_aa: CASSEPYPGLVGGTESLSYEQYF

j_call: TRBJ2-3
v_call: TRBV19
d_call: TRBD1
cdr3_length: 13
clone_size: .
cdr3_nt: TGTGCCAGTAGTCTATACAGGGGGGATACGCAGTATTTT
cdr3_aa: CASSLYRGDTQYF

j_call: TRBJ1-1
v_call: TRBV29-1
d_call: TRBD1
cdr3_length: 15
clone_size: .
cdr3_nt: TGCAGCGTTTTCGGACAGGCAACCTTGAACACTGAAGCTTTCTTT
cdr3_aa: CSVFGQATLNTEAFF

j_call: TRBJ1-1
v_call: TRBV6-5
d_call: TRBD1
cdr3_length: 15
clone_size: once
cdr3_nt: TGTGCCAGCAGGAAGGGACAGGGGACGAACACTGAAGCTTTCTTT
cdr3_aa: CASRKGQGTNTEAFF

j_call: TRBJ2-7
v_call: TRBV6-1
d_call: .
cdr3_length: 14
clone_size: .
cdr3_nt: TGTGCCAGCATCTCCTCGGTGAGAGGCCACGAGCAGTACTTC
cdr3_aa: CASISSVRGHEQYF

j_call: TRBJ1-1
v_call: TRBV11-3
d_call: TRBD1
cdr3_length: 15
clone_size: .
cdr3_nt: TGTGCCAGCAGTCCTTTAGGGGGCCGGTCGATTGAAGCTTTCTTT
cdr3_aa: CASSPLGGRSIEAFF

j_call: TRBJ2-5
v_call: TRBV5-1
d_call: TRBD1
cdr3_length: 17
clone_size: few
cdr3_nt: TGCGCCAGCAGTTTGGACAGGGGAATTGGGGTCCAAGAGACCCAGTACTTC
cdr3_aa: CASSLDRGIGVQETQYF

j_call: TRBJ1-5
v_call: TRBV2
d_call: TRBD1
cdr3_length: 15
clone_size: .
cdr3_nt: TGTGCCAGCAGTGGACCGGGACAGATGGTTAAGCCCCAGCATTTT
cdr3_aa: CASSGPGQMVKPQHF

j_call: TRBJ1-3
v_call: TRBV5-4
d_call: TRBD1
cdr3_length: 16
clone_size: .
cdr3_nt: TGTGCCAGCAGCGTGGGACAGGGTAACTCTGGAAACACCATATATTTT
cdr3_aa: CASSVGQGNSGNTIYF